This TCR beta chain was obtained from a study of blood T cells in healthy people across ages. Overall study findings and caveats: As naive T cell percentage varied, TCR beta diversity correlated strongly with it.

A second PCR, run for roughly 7 to 12 cycles, used a sample-barcoded 5' primer plus a J-beta primer mix. The authors tagged each cDNA molecule using a template-switch adaptor with 12 random nucleotides. TCRdb fed the 5' RACE reads into MiXCR, producing one record per CDR3 protein. The table shows hundreds of thousands of distinct CDR3 sequences, with roughly 21% occurring only once. Trimming left V 5 bases short and J 6 bases short, with 13 bases between. The CDR3 has 13 residues. CDR1 is MDHEN and CDR2 is SYDVKM in the germline V gene. This clonotype has only a few counts. Its cognate antigen is unknown.

The sequenced sample consisted of blood. The source is a man in his 70s in good health. V is TRBV28 and J is TRBJ1-2, with D perhaps TRBD1 (6 bases). The CDR3 region is CASSPPGADGYTF. CDR3 nucleotides: TGTGCCAGCAGTCCCCCGGGGGCGGATGGCTACACCTTC.